This T cell receptor (beta chain) was profiled in a study of identical twins. Study-wide results and limits: Out-of-frame beta chain sequences displayed weaker excess sharing between twins.

From germline, CDR1 is SGHKS and CDR2 YYEKEE (reference sequence). Trimming cost V 2 bases and J 4 bases, with 13 bases left between them. The CDR3 contains 14 residues. Template switching added a universal primer site, and cDNA bore unique molecular identifiers. TCRdb re-called the 5' RACE reads with MiXCR, one entry per CDR3 protein. Of a few hundred thousand distinct CDR3 sequences in the sample, roughly 20% were seen once. This clonotype was detected many times. What it binds is unknown. J is TRBJ2-7 and V is TRBV5-5; tentative D call: TRBD1 (6 bases). The sample taken for sequencing was naive T cells sorted from blood. This clonotype originated in a man aged 45-60 years in good health. The DNA for the CDR3 is TGTGCCAGCAGCTTCCCGACAGGCTCGTACGAGCAGTACTTC. This codes for CASSFPTGSYEQYF.